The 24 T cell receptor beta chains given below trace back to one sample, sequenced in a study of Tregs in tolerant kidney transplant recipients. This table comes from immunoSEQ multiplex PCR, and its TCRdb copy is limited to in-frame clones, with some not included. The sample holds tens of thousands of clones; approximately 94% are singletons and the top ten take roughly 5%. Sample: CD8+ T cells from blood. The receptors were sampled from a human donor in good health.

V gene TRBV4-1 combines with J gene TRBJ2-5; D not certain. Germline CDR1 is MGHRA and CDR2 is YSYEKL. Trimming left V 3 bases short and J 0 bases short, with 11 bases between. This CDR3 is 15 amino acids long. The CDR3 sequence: CASSQTVANQETQYF. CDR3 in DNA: TGCGCCAGCAGCCAGACGGTCGCTAACCAAGAGACCCAGTACTTC.

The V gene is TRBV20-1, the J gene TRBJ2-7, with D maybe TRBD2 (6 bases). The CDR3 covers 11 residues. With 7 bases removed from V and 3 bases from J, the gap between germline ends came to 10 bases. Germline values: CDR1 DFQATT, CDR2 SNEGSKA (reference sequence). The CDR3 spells CSGEAGYEQYF. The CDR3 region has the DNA TGCAGTGGCGAAGCGGGCTACGAGCAGTACTTC.

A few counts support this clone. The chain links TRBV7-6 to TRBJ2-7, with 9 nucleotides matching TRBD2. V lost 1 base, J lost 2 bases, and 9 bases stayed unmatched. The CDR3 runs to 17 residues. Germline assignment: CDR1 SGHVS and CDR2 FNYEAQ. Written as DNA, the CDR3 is TGTGCCAGCAGCTTAGTTAGCGGGAGTGATCAGACCTACGAGCAGTACTTC. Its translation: CASSLVSGSDQTYEQYF. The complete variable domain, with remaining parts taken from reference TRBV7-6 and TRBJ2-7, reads GAGVSQSPRYKVTKRGQDVALRCDPISGHVSLYWYRQALGQGPEFLTYFNYEAQQDKSGLPNDRFSAERPEGSISTLTIQRTEQRDSAMYRCASSLVSGSDQTYEQYFGPGTRLTVT.

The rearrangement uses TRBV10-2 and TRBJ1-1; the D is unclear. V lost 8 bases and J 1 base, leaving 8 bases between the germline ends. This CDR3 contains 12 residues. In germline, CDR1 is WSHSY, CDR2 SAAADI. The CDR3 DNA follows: TGCGCCAGCCTCGGGAGGAACACTGAAGCTTTCTTT. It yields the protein CASLGRNTEAFF.

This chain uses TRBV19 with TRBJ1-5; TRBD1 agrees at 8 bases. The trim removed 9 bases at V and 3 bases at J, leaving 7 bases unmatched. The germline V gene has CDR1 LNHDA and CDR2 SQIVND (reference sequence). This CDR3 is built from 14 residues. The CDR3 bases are TGTGCCAGCGCCGGGACAGGCGTCAATCAGCCCCAGCATTTT. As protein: CASAGTGVNQPQHF.

The CDR3 spells CASSGEGVSFLSYEQYF. Written as DNA, the CDR3 is TGTGCCAGCAGCGGGGAGGGCGTCAGCTTCCTCTCCTACGAGCAGTACTTC. The gene calls are TRBV11-2 and TRBJ2-7; 7 bases are a match to TRBD2. CDR3 size: 17 residues. J lost 0 bases, V lost 5 bases, and 13 bases had no gene match. Germline lookup yields CDR1 SGHAT and CDR2 FQNNGV.

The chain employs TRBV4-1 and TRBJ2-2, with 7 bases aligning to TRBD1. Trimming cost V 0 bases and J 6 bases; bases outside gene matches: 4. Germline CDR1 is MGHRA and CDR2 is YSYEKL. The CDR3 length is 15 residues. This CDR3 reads CASSQEPQGAGELFF. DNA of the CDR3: TGCGCCAGCAGCCAAGAACCTCAGGGGGCCGGGGAGCTGTTTTTT.

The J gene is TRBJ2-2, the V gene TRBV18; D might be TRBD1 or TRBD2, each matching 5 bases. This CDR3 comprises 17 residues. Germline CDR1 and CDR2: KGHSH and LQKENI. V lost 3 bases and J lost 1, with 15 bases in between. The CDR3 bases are TGTGCCAGCTCACCTTACCGCGAGGGGCGGAACACCGGGGAGCTGTTTTTT. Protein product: CASSPYREGRNTGELFF.

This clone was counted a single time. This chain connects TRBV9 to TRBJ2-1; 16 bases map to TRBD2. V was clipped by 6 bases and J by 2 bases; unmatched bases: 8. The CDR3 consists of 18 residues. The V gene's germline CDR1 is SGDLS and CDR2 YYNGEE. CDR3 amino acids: CASTPGLAGGLPYNEQFF. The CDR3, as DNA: TGTGCCAGCACCCCGGGACTAGCGGGGGGGCTCCCCTACAATGAGCAGTTCTTC. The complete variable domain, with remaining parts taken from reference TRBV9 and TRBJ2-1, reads DSGVTQTPKHLITATGQRVTLRCSPRSGDLSVYWYQQSLDQGLQFLIQYYNGEERAKGNILERFSAQQFPDLHSELNLSSLELGDSALYFCASTPGLAGGLPYNEQFFGPGTRLTVL.

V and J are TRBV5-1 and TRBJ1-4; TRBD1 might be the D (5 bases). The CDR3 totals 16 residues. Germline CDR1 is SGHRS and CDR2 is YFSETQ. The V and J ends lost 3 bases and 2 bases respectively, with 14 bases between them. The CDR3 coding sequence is TGCGCCAGCAGCTACGGGACCGCCTTCACTAATGAAAAACTGTTTTTT. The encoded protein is CASSYGTAFTNEKLFF.

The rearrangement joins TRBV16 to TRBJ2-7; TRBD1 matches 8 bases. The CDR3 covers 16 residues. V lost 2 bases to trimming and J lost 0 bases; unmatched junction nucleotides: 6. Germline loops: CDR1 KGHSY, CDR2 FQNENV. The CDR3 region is CASSQPGTGVSYEQYF. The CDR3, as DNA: TGTGCCAGCAGCCAACCCGGGACAGGTGTCTCCTACGAGCAGTACTTC.

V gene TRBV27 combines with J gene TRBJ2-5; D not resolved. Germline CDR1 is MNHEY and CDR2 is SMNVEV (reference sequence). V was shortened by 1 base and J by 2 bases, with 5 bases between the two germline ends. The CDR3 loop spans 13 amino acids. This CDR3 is CASSLFPQETQYF. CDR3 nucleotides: TGTGCCAGCAGTTTATTCCCACAAGAGACCCAGTACTTC.

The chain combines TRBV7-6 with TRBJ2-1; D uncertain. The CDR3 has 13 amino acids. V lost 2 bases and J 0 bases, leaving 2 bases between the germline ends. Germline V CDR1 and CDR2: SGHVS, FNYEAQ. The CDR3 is CASSLSSYNEQFF. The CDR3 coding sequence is TGTGCCAGCAGCTTAAGCTCCTACAATGAGCAGTTCTTC.

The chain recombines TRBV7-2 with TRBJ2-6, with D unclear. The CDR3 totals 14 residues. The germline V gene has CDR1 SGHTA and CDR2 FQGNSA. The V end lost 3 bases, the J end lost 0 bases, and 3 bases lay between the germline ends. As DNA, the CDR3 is TGTGCCAGCAGCTTCCTCTCTGGGGCCAACGTCCTGACTTTC. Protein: CASSFLSGANVLTF.

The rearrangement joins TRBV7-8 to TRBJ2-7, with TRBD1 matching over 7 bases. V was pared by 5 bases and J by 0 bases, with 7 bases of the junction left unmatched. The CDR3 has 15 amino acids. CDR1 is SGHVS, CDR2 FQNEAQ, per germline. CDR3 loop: CASSRRTGDSYEQYF. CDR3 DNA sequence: TGTGCCAGCAGCCGCAGGACAGGCGACTCCTACGAGCAGTACTTC. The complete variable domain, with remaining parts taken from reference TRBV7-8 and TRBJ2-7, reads GAGVSQSPRYKVAKRGQDVALRCDPISGHVSLFWYQQALGQGPEFLTYFQNEAQLDKSGLPSDRFFAERPEGSVSTLKIQRTQQEDSAVYLCASSRRTGDSYEQYFGPGTRLTVT.

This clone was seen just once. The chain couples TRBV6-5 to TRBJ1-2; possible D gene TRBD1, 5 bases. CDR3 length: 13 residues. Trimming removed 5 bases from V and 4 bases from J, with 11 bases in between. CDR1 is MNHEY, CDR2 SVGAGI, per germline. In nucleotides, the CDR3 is TGTGCCAGCAGTAGGACACTCCCCTATGGCTACACCTTC. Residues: CASSRTLPYGYTF.

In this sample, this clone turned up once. CDR3 sequence (DNA): TGTGCCAGCAGTGATGGGGGGCCCGGAAACACCATATATTTT. Its translation is CASSDGGPGNTIYF. This sequence joins TRBV25-1 and TRBJ1-3; D is perhaps TRBD1 (6 bases). Germline CDR1 reads MGHDK; CDR2 reads SYGVNS. CDR3 length equals 14 residues. V was shortened by 3 bases and J by 4 bases, with 10 bases between the two germline ends.

The CDR3 sequence: CASKRQGSTEAFF. DNA for the CDR3: TGTGCCAGCAAGAGGCAGGGCAGCACTGAAGCTTTCTTT. J is TRBJ1-1 and V is TRBV5-8; a possible D gene is TRBD1 (5 bases). The CDR3 sequence is 13 residues long. Germline V gene lookup returns CDR1 SGHTS and CDR2 YDEGEE. Trimming pared 6 bases from V and 4 bases from J, leaving 13 bases between.

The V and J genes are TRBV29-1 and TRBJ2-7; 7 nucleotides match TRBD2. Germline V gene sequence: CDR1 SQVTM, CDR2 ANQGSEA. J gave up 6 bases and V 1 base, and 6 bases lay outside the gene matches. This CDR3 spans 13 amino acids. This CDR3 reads CSVEGGLGAEQYF. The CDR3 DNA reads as TGCAGCGTTGAAGGTGGACTAGGGGCCGAGCAGTACTTC.

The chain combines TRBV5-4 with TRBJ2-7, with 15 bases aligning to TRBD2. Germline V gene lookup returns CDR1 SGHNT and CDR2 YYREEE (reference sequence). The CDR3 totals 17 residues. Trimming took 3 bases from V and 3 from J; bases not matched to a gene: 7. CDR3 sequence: CASSWGGLAGGIYEQYF. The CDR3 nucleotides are TGTGCCAGCAGCTGGGGAGGACTAGCGGGAGGGATCTACGAGCAGTACTTC.

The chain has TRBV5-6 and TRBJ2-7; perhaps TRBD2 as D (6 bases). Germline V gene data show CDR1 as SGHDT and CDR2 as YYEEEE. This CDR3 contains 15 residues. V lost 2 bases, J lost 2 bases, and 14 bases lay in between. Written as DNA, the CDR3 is TGTGCCAGCAGCTTACCGGGACTCATACCCTACGAGCAGTACTTC. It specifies CASSLPGLIPYEQYF.

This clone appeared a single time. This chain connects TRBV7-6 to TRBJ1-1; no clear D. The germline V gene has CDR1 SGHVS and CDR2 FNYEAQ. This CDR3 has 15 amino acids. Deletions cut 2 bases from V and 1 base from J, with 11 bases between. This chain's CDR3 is CASSLRPGRNTEAFF. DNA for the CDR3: TGTGCCAGCAGCTTAAGACCTGGGCGGAACACTGAAGCTTTCTTT.

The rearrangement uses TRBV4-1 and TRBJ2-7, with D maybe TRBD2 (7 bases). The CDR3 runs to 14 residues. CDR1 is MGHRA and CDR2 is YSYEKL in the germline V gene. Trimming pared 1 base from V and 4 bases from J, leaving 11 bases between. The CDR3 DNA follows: TGCGCCAGCAGCCAAGGGGGAGGGGGATACGAGCAGTACTTC. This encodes CASSQGGGGYEQYF.

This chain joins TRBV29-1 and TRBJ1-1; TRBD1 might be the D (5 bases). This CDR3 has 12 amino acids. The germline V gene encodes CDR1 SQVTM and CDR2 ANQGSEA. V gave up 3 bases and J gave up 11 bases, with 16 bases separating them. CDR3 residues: CSVEGEGMRAFF. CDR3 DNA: TGCAGCGTTGAGGGGGAGGGCATGCGGGCTTTCTTT.